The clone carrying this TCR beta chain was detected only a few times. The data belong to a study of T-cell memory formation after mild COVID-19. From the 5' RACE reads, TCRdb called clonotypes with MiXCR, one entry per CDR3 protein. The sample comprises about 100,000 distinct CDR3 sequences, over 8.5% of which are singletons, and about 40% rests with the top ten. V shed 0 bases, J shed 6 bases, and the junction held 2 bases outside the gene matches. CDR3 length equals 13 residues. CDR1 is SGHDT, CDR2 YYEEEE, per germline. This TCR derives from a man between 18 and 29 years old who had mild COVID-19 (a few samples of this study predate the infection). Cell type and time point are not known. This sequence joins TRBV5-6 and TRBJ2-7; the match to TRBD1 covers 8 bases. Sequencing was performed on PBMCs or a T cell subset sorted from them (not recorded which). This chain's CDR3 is CASSLVTGGEQYF. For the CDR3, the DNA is TGTGCCAGCAGCTTGGTTACAGGGGGCGAGCAGTACTTC.